The 21 T cell receptor beta chains below come from one sample, sequenced in a study of blood T cell repertoires in COVID-19. Produced via immunoSEQ multiplex PCR; TCRdb's table is partial and in-frame only. This table holds 65,000 to 95,000 clones, approximately 86% found once. The sequenced material came from peripheral blood. Receptors were obtained from a man at least 80 years old with active or convalescent COVID-19.

This chain joins TRBV28 and TRBJ1-3; TRBD1 might be the D (6 bases). The V gene lost 5 bases and the J gene lost 1 base, with 18 bases spanning the gap. This CDR3 has 17 residues. Germline-derived CDR1 and CDR2 are MDHEN and SYDVKM. CDR3 sequence: CASSPSPQTGSGNTIYF. CDR3 coding DNA: TGTGCCAGCAGTCCTTCCCCACAAACAGGGTCTGGAAACACCATATATTTT.

This sequence joins TRBV14 and TRBJ1-4; the D is unclear. V was pared by 4 bases and J by 8 bases, with 14 bases between. The CDR3 extends over 14 amino acids. Per germline, CDR1 SGHDN and CDR2 FVKESK. CDR3 sequence: CASSPPGGLEKLFF. CDR3 in DNA: TGTGCCAGCAGCCCCCCGGGAGGCTTAGAAAAACTGTTTTTT.

The chain links TRBV18 to TRBJ1-5; possible D gene TRBD1, 5 bases. V lost 3 bases and J 1 base, leaving 7 bases between the germline ends. The CDR3 is 14 residues long. The germline V gene has CDR1 KGHSH and CDR2 LQKENI. The CDR3 DNA is TGTGCCAGCTCACCGACAGCGAGCAATCAGCCCCAGCATTTT. Its protein product is CASSPTASNQPQHF.

The chain employs TRBV11-3 and TRBJ1-1, with a possible D match to TRBD1 (6 bases). Germline CDR1 is SGHNT and CDR2 is YENEEA. This CDR3 is built from 13 residues. V was trimmed by 5 bases and J by 1 base, leaving 8 bases between them. This CDR3 reads CASSRTENTEAFF. The CDR3 DNA follows: TGTGCCAGCAGCAGGACAGAGAACACTGAAGCTTTCTTT.

The chain couples TRBV4-1 to TRBJ2-5; 8 bases line up with TRBD2. Trimming cost V 6 bases and J 5 bases; bases outside gene matches: 8. The CDR3 is 14 amino acids. Germline lookup yields CDR1 MGHRA and CDR2 YSYEKL. Here the CDR3 reads CASSHSGAGETQYF. As DNA, the CDR3 is TGCGCCAGCAGTCATAGCGGGGCGGGTGAGACCCAGTACTTC.

The chain employs TRBV6-1 and TRBJ1-2; 7 nucleotides line up with TRBD1. Germline trimming cut 2 bases from V and 7 bases from J; bases unmatched to any gene: 10. Looked up from germline, CDR1 is MNHNS and CDR2 is SASEGT. This CDR3 comprises 15 residues. The CDR3 nucleotides read TGTGCCAGCAGTGAAAACAGGGGTACGTTGTCTGGCTACACCTTC. Translated: CASSENRGTLSGYTF.

The chain employs TRBV11-2 and TRBJ2-5; D uncertain. Germline V lookup: CDR1 SGHAT, CDR2 FQNNGV. Trimming left V 5 bases short and J 7 bases short, with 17 bases between. This CDR3 is built from 14 residues. The CDR3: CASSPPSAEGTQYF. In DNA, the CDR3 is TGTGCCAGCAGCCCTCCATCGGCGGAAGGGACCCAGTACTTC.

The chain is built from TRBV11-1 and TRBJ2-1; TRBD2 agrees at 7 bases. The CDR3 runs 14 residues. CDR1 is SGHAT, CDR2 FQDESV, per germline (reference sequence). V shed 5 bases and J 2 bases; nucleotides not matched to a gene: 3. The CDR3, as DNA: TGTGCCAGCAGCCCAGGACTAGCCTACAATGAGCAGTTCTTC. It translates to CASSPGLAYNEQFF.

The V and J genes are TRBV6-5 and TRBJ1-5; D possibly corresponds to TRBD1 (6 bases). CDR1 MNHEY and CDR2 SVGAGI come from the germline V gene. Trimming removed 6 bases at V and 6 bases at J, with 15 bases between. This CDR3 region has 14 residues. The CDR3: CASRPWGGLQPQHF. The CDR3 nucleotides are TGTGCCAGCAGACCCTGGGGGGGCCTTCAGCCCCAGCATTTT.

The chain combines TRBV19 with TRBJ1-1, with D tentatively TRBD1 (5 bases). Germline V gene lookup returns CDR1 LNHDA and CDR2 SQIVND (reference sequence). The CDR3 length is 14 residues. Trimming cost V 4 bases and J 5 bases, with 14 bases left between them. CDR3 coding DNA: TGTGCCAGTAGTAATCCAGGGTTAAGTACTGAAGCTTTCTTT. Amino acids: CASSNPGLSTEAFF.

V usage is TRBV6-5 and J usage is TRBJ1-1; D possibly corresponds to TRBD1 (6 bases). The CDR3 consists of 13 residues. Germline V gene data show CDR1 as MNHEY and CDR2 as SVGAGI. Trimming removed 8 bases at V and 4 bases at J, with 14 bases between. The CDR3 is CASSLQGSTEAFF. CDR3 sequence (DNA): TGTGCCAGCTCCTTACAGGGTTCCACTGAAGCTTTCTTT.

The chain combines TRBV19 with TRBJ2-5, with 11 nucleotides matching TRBD1. The junction had 11 bases not matched to a gene; V was cut back by 6 bases and J by 5 bases. The CDR3 is 16 residues long. Germline CDR1 reads LNHDA; CDR2 reads SQIVND (reference sequence). CDR3 coding DNA: TGTGCCAGTAGCCCAGGACAGGGGGCGTTTCGGGAGACCCAGTACTTC. This sequence encodes CASSPGQGAFRETQYF.

V usage is TRBV7-8 and J usage is TRBJ2-5; TRBD1 matches 7 bases. The CDR3 length is 15 residues. V lost 5 bases to trimming and J lost 3 bases; unmatched junction nucleotides: 9. Germline CDR1 SGHVS, CDR2 FQNEAQ. CDR3 region: CASSDYRGAEETQYF. CDR3 in DNA: TGTGCCAGCAGCGACTACAGGGGAGCCGAAGAGACCCAGTACTTC.

This chain connects TRBV6-5 to TRBJ1-1; the match to TRBD1 covers 7 bases. The CDR3 runs 14 residues. The V gene's germline CDR1 is MNHEY and CDR2 SVGAGI. With V trimmed by 3 bases and J by 1 base, 2 bases remained unmatched. CDR3 protein: CASSYRQGNTEAFF. The CDR3 nucleotides read TGTGCCAGCAGTTATAGACAGGGGAACACTGAAGCTTTCTTT.

V gene TRBV5-1 combines with J gene TRBJ2-3, with D possibly matching TRBD2 (6 bases). The V gene's germline CDR1 is SGHRS and CDR2 YFSETQ. The CDR3 is 14 residues long. V was shortened by 0 bases and J by 4 bases, with 9 bases between the two germline ends. The CDR3 DNA reads as TGCGCCAGCAGCTTGGGCAGCGGGCCAGATACGCAGTATTTT. Residues: CASSLGSGPDTQYF.

V is TRBV30 and J is TRBJ1-4; D ambiguous. V was shortened by 2 bases and J by 4 bases, with 11 bases between the two germline ends. The CDR3 covers 14 residues. The germline V gene encodes CDR1 GTSNPN and CDR2 SVGIG (reference sequence). In DNA form, the CDR3 reads TGTGCCTGGAGTAAAGGAGGCGGTAATGAAAAACTGTTTTTT. It yields the protein CAWSKGGGNEKLFF.

The gene calls are TRBV27 and TRBJ1-4; 7 nucleotides align to TRBD1. Germline lookup yields CDR1 MNHEY and CDR2 SMNVEV (reference sequence). J was trimmed by 8 bases and V by 5 bases; bases with no gene match: 11. The CDR3 contains 15 residues. DNA for the CDR3: TGTGCCAGCAGTCCACAACAGGGGAGGAGGGAAAAACTGTTTTTT. Translating it yields CASSPQQGRREKLFF.

CDR3 residues: CASRSERTDTQYF. The CDR3 region has the DNA TGTGCCAGCAGAAGTGAGAGGACAGATACGCAGTATTTT. This chain joins TRBV11-3 and TRBJ2-3; unclear D gene. V was trimmed by 6 bases and J by 3 bases, leaving 10 bases between them. The CDR3 runs 13 residues. Per the germline V gene, CDR1 is SGHNT and CDR2 is YENEEA.

The chain couples TRBV9 to TRBJ1-2; D not certain. The V gene's germline CDR1 is SGDLS and CDR2 YYNGEE. This CDR3 is 15 amino acids long. Trimming pared 6 bases from V and 4 bases from J, leaving 19 bases between. CDR3 DNA: TGTGCCAGCACCTCTGGGAGAGGCCTAGGCTATGGCTACACCTTC. As protein: CASTSGRGLGYGYTF.

The chain has TRBV2 and TRBJ1-2; 9 bases line up with TRBD1. With 7 bases clipped from V and 8 bases from J, the junction kept 8 bases outside the gene matches. CDR1 and CDR2 from the germline V gene are SNHLY and FYNNEI. The length of the CDR3 is 13 residues. Here the CDR3 reads CASTEQGARGYTF. The CDR3 bases are TGTGCCAGCACCGAACAGGGGGCTCGAGGCTACACCTTC.

This chain joins TRBV3-1 (or the pseudogene TRBV3-2) and TRBJ2-1; D might be TRBD1 (6 bases). This CDR3 has 16 amino acids. Germline V gene sequence: CDR1 LGHDT, CDR2 YNNKEL (reference sequence). The V gene lost 1 base and the J gene lost 6 bases, with 16 bases spanning the gap. CDR3 region: CASSQVLQGLGNEQFF. In nucleotides, the CDR3 is TGTGCCAGCAGCCAAGTGCTACAGGGTCTGGGCAATGAGCAGTTCTTC.